This TCR beta chain was observed in a study of blood T cell repertoires in COVID-19 (dated by TCRdb to 2020 to 2022). For the wider study: Samples from collaborators originated in the United States, Italy and Spain and spanned both the acute and convalescent phases of COVID-19. Deeply sampled blood TCRbeta repertoires from subjects exposed to, actively infected with, or recovered from COVID-19 were included in the dataset. The samples were drawn from two sources: the first 160 participants of the ongoing ImmuneRACE study, and over 1,000 subjects contributed by 6 global collaborators. A freely available public database, intended as a resource for researchers studying the immune response to SARS-CoV-2, is where the repertoires were released. The material from the prospective study consisted of cDNA or gDNA derived from T cells, B-cell-depleted T cells, or PBMCs. Nearly every sample came with metadata listing a de-identified subject ID, COVID-19 status, age in years and sex. Where available, HLA class I and class II types were obtained from metadata supplied by the sample provider rather than from assay-based typing.

Whole blood was collected in K2EDTA tubes by collaborating institutions according to the institutions' own protocols. For TCRbeta analysis, collaborators shipped samples as frozen whole blood, isolated PBMCs, or DNA extracted from either of those sample types. CDR1 and CDR2 are drawn from the germline V gene (reference sequence): LNHDA, SQIVND. The germline V end is reduced by 6 bases and the J end by 8 bases; junction bases left unmatched: 14. Taken from cysteine to phenylalanine, the CDR3 has 17 residues. Of the read, only the CDR3 DNA is kept; its 51 bases are in frame from base 1. The immunoSEQ Assay, a bias-controlled multiplex PCR, was used to amplify TCRbeta CDR3 regions from genomic DNA. As for the authors' bioinformatics: The number of nucleated cells in each sample was estimated from the amplification of reference gene primers within the assay. To quantify the absolute abundance of each unique TCRbeta CDR3 rearrangement, sequence reads were collapsed and filtered. Productive Simpson clonality was computed per sample as the square root of Simpson's diversity index over productive rearrangements. Here the immuneACCESS table is served through TCRdb, limited to in-frame sequences with V and J called. Missing clones are a known gap in these copies; in checked studies unresolved V genes cover under half, and the rest lacks a known reason. V, J and clone size derive from that table, while D and trimming were established from the DNA sequence. The sample profile shows over 200,000 clones; around 84% of them were found once. The biggest ten clones account for 15% to 20% of the sample.

General study outcomes and caveats: The quantity of clinical and demographic metadata differed by source and by participant and was supplied without curation.

Points on this clone: The specificity of this receptor is unknown. Qualities for individual bases were not recorded, and no much larger clone is one base off.

The sample comprised peripheral blood. This sequence originates from a woman over 75 with active or convalescent COVID-19. The chain couples TRBV19 to TRBJ1-6; 9 bases in between match TRBD1. Read as DNA, the sequence is TGTGCCAGTAGAGGGGACAGGGCGCCCCTATTCTATTCACCCCTCCACTTT. The translation is CASRGDRAPLFYSPLHF. The CDR3 plus the reference TRBV19 and TRBJ1-6 genes for the other parts give the full variable domain: DGGITQSPKYLFRKEGQNVTLSCEQNLNHDAMYWYRQDPGQGLRLIYYSQIVNDFQKGDIAEGYSVSREKKESFPLTVTSAQKNPTAFYLCASRGDRAPLFYSPLHFGNGTRLTVT.